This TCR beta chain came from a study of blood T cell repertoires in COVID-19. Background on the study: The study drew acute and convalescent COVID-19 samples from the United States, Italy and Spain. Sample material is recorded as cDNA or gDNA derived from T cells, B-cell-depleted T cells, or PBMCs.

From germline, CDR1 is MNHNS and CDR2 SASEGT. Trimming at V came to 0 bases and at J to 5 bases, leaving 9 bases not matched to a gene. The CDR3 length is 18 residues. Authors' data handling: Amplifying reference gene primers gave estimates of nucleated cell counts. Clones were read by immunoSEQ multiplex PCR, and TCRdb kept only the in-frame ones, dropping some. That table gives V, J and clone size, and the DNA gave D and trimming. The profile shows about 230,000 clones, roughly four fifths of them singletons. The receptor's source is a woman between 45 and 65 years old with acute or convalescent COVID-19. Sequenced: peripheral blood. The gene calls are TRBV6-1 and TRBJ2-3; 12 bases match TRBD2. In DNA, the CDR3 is TGTGCCAGCAGTGAAGCGCTTCGCCTAGCGGGGGGGCGAGATACGCAGTATTTT. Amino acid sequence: CASSEALRLAGGRDTQYF.